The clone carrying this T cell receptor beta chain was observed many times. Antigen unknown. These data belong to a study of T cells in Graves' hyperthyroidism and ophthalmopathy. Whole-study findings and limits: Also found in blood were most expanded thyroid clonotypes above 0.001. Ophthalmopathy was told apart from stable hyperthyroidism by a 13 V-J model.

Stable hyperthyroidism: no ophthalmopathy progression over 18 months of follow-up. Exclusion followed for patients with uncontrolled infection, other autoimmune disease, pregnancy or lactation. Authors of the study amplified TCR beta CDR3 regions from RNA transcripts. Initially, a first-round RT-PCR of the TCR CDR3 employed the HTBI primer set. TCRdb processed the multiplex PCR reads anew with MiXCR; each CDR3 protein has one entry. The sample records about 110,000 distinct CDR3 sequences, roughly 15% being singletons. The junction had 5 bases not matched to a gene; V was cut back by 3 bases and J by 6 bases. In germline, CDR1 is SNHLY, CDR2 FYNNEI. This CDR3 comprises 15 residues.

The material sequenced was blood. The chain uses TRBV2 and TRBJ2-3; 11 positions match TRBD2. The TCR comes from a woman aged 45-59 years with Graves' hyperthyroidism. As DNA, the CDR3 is TGTGCCAGCAGTGATTTACTAGCGGGAGCCGATACGCAGTATTTT. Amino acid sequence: CASSDLLAGADTQYF.